The source of this TCR beta chain is a study of immune heterogeneity within non-small cell lung tumors. Study-wide results and caveats: Recurrence of identical dominant CDR3 beta clonotypes was observed across intrapatient tumor sites, concomitant with site-unique high-frequency clones. Local T-cell clonality tracked local tumor mutational burden, showing a moderate yet significant relationship (R 0.3 to 0.35). Comparison across individual patients showed largely distinct high-frequency T-cell receptor beta clonotypes.

A multiplex PCR containing 32 V primers and 13 J primers was used to amplify TCR beta CDR3. TCRdb re-called the multiplex PCR reads through MiXCR, storing one row per CDR3 protein. The sample consists of 9,000 to 13,000 distinct CDR3 sequences, roughly a quarter of them appearing once. Bulk tumor gDNA, roughly 600 ng per sample, served as the TCR template. Taken during surgery, several biopsies per primary tumor were spaced as far apart as possible within the tumor mass. Samples came from untreated patients having curative surgery for newly diagnosed non-small cell lung cancer. Those donating were patients (newly diagnosed with non-small cell lung cancer) who were having surgery with curative intent. This clonotype showed up many times. Its antigen is currently unknown. V dropped 3 bases and J dropped 3; count of bases not matched to a gene: 4. Germline assignment: CDR1 SGHKS and CDR2 YYEKEE (reference sequence). The CDR3 sequence is 14 residues long.

Sequencing input: lung tumor tissue. V usage is TRBV5-5 and J usage is TRBJ2-7; 9 bases match TRBD1. The source is a man aged 50 to 59 with non-small cell lung cancer. As DNA, the CDR3 is TGTGCCAGCAGCTGGGGGACAGGGAGCTACGAGCAGTACTTC. Amino acid sequence: CASSWGTGSYEQYF.